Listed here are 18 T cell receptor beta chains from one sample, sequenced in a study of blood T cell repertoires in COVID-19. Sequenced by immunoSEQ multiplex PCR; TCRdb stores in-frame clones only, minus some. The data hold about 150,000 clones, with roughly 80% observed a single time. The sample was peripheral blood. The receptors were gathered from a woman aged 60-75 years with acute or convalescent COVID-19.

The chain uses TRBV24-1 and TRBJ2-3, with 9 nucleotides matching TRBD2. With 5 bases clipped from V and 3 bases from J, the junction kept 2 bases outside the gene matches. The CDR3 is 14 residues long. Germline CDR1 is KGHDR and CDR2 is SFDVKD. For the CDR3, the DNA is TGTGCCACCAGTGCGAGCGGGGGGACAGATACGCAGTATTTT. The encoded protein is CATSASGGTDTQYF.

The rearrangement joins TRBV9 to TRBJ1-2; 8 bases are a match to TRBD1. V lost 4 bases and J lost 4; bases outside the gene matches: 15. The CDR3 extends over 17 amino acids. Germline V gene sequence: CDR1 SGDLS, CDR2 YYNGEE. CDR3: CASSFGSGGAFSYGYTF. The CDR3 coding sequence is TGTGCCAGCAGCTTCGGGTCAGGGGGCGCATTCTCCTATGGCTACACCTTC.

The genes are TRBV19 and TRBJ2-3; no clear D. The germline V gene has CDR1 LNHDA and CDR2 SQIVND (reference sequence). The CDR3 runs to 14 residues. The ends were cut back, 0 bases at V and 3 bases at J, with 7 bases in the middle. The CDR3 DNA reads TGTGCCAGTAGTATAGATATCGGTACAGATACGCAGTATTTT. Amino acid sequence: CASSIDIGTDTQYF. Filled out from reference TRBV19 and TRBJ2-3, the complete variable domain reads DGGITQSPKYLFRKEGQNVTLSCEQNLNHDAMYWYRQDPGQGLRLIYYSQIVNDFQKGDIAEGYSVSREKKESFPLTVTSAQKNPTAFYLCASSIDIGTDTQYFGPGTRLTVL.

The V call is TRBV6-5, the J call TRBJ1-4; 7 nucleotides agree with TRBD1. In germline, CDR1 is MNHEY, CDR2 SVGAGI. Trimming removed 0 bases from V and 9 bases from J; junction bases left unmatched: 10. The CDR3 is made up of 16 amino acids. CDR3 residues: CASSYSVAGGEKKLFF. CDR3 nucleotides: TGTGCCAGCAGTTACTCGGTCGCAGGGGGAGAAAAAAAACTGTTTTTT.

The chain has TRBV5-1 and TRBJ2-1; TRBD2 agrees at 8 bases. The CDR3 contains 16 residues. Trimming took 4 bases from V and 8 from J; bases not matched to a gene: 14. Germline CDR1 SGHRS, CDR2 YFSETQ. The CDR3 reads CASSPRGGLQRDEQFF. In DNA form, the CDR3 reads TGCGCCAGCAGCCCCCGGGGGGGGCTGCAGCGCGATGAGCAGTTCTTC. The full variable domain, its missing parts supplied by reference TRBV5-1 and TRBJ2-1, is KAGVTQTPRYLIKTRGQQVTLSCSPISGHRSVSWYQQTPGQGLQFLFEYFSETQRNKGNFPGRFSGRQFSNSRSEMNVSTLELGDSALYLCASSPRGGLQRDEQFFGPGTRLTVL.

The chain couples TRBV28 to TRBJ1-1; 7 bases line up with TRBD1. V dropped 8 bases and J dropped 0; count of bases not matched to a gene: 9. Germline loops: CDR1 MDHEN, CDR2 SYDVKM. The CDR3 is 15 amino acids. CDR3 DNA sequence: TGTGCCAGCCCTCCAGGGGGGACCATGAACACTGAAGCTTTCTTT. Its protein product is CASPPGGTMNTEAFF.

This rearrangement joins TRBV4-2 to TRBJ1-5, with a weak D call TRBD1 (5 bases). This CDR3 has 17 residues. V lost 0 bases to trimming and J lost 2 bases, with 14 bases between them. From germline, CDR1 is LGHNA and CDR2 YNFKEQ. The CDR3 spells CASSQDLVQGGNQPQHF. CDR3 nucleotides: TGTGCCAGCAGCCAAGATTTGGTCCAGGGTGGCAATCAGCCCCAGCATTTT.

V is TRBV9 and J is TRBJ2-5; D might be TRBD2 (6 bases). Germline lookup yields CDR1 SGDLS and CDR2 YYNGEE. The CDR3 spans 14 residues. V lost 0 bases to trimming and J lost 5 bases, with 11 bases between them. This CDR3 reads CASSVGGREETQYF. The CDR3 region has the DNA TGTGCCAGCAGCGTAGGGGGCCGGGAGGAGACCCAGTACTTC.

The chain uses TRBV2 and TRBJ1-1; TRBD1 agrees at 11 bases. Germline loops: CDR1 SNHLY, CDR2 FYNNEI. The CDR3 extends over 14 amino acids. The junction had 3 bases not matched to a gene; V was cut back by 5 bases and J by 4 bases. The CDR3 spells CASSSGTGGTEAFF. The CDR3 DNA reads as TGTGCCAGCAGTTCCGGGACAGGGGGCACTGAAGCTTTCTTT.

The CDR3, as DNA: TGTGCCAGCAGTAAACTAACAGGGATGGGCACTGAAGCTTTCTTT. This codes for CASSKLTGMGTEAFF. The chain links TRBV27 to TRBJ1-1; the D gene is possibly TRBD1 (6 bases). The CDR3 runs to 15 residues. Trimming pared 5 bases from V and 4 bases from J, leaving 17 bases between. Germline V lookup: CDR1 MNHEY, CDR2 SMNVEV (reference sequence).

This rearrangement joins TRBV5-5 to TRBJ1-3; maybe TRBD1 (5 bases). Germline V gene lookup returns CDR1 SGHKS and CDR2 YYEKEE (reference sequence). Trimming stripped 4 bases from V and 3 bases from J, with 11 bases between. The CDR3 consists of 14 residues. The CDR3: CASSRGSFGNTIYF. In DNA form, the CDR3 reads TGTGCCAGCAGCCGGGGGAGCTTTGGAAACACCATATATTTT.

CDR3 sequence reads: CASSQYKRGADTQYF. In DNA, the CDR3 is TGTGCCAGCAGCCAATATAAGCGGGGGGCAGATACGCAGTATTTT. This chain joins TRBV3-1 (or the pseudogene TRBV3-2) and TRBJ2-3, with TRBD2 matching over 9 bases. CDR1 and CDR2 from the germline V gene are LGHDT and YNNKEL (reference sequence). The CDR3 runs 15 residues. V was pared by 2 bases and J by 4 bases, with 4 bases of the junction left unmatched.

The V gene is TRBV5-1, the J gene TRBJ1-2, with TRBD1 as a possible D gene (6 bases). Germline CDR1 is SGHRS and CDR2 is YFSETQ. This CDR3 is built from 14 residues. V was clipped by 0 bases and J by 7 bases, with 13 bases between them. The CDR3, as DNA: TGCGCCAGCAGCTTGGAAATGGGGGCCAGTGGCTACACCTTC. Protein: CASSLEMGASGYTF.

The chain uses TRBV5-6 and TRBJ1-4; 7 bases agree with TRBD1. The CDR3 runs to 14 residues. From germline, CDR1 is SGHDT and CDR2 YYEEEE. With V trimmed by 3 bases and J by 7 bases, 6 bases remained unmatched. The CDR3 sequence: CASSSTGVGEKLFF. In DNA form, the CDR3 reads TGTGCCAGCAGCTCCACAGGGGTGGGTGAAAAACTGTTTTTT.

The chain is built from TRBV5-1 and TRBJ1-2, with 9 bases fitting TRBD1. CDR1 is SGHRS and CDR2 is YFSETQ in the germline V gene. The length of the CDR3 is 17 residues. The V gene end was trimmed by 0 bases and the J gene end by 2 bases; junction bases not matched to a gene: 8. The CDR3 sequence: CASSLEGTGNINYGYTF. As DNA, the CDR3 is TGCGCCAGCAGCTTGGAGGGGACAGGGAATATAAACTATGGCTACACCTTC.

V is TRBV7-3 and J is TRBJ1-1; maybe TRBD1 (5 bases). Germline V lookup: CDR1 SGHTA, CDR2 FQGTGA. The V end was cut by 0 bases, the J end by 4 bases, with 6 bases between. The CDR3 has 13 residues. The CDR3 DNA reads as TGTGCCAGCAGCTTAACAGGGGCCACTGAAGCTTTCTTT. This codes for CASSLTGATEAFF.

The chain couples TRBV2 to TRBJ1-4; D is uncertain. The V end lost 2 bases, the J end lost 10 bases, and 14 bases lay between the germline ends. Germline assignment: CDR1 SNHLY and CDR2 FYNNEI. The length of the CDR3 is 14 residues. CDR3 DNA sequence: TGTGCCAGCAGTGAAAATCGCGCAGGAAGAAAACTGTTTTTT. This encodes CASSENRAGRKLFF.

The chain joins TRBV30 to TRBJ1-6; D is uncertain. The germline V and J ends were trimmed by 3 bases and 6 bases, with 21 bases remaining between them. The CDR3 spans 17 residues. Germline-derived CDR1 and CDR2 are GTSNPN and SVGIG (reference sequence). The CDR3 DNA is TGTGCCTGGAGCCCCACTCAAGATGCAGGCCGTAATTCACCCCTCCACTTT. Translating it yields CAWSPTQDAGRNSPLHF.